Presented here are 2 T cell receptor beta chains from one specimen sequenced in a study of T cells of healthy individuals (dated by TCRdb to between 2018 and 2020). Libraries were built with 5' RACE. TCRdb lists the instrument as Illumina MiSeq. TCRdb handled the public reads itself, with Q25 trimming in fastp and clone calling in MiXCR, and kept productive beta chains. Under each unique CDR3 protein, matching rows form one entry showing the most common genes and DNA. For this sample the table gives roughly 87,000 distinct CDR3 sequences, of which 15% to 20% were detected only once. About 6% of the sample is held by the ten biggest clonotypes. These receptors were collected from a human donor in good health.

In its sample, this clonotype was seen a few times. V gene TRBV20-1 combines with J gene TRBJ2-4; 12 bases are a match to TRBD2. The junction had 11 bases not matched to a gene; V was cut back by 0 bases and J by 14 bases. This CDR3 is 15 amino acids long. Per germline, CDR1 DFQATT and CDR2 SNEGSKA (reference sequence). CDR3 DNA: TGCAGTGCTAGAGACCAGCTAGCGGGAGGGGTAAGGGAGTACTTC. Amino acid sequence: CSARDQLAGGVREYF.

This clonotype was counted many times. This chain joins TRBV12-3 or TRBV12-4 and TRBJ2-2, with a possible D match to TRBD2 (5 bases). V dropped 3 bases and J dropped 1 base, with 9 bases sitting between them. The CDR3 totals 15 residues. In DNA, the CDR3 is TGTGCCAGCAGTTTCGTAAGCGGGAACACCGGGGAGCTGTTTTTT. Translated: CASSFVSGNTGELFF.